These T cell receptor beta chains were read from a single sample in a study of blood T cell repertoires in COVID-19. Libraries were prepared by immunoSEQ multiplex PCR; TCRdb keeps only in-frame clonotypes and omits some of them. The data contain 250,000 to 350,000 clones, about nine tenths of them seen just once; the ten biggest clones take up roughly 2.1%. The sequencing input was peripheral blood. These receptor sequences come from a man younger than 30 with active or convalescent COVID-19. CDR3s include the opening cysteine and the closing phenylalanine or tryptophan. A D gene is named only where the DNA matches it firmly. Part of the rows lack a size; the others show once, few, many or a class for expanded clones.

V gene	J gene	clone size	D gene	CDR3 protein	CDR3 DNA
TRBV2	TRBJ2-3	-	-	CASSGGLTSTDTQYF	TGTGCCAGCAGTGGGGGACTTACCTCCACAGATACGCAGTATTTT
TRBV19	TRBJ2-1	-	TRBD2	CASSEAGAYNEQFF	TGTGCCAGTAGTGAAGCGGGAGCCTACAATGAGCAGTTCTTC
TRBV6-5	TRBJ2-1	-	-	CASSYHQGGEQFF	TGTGCCAGCAGTTACCACCAGGGTGGTGAGCAGTTCTTC
TRBV9	TRBJ2-7	-	-	CASSVTPPGEQYF	TGTGCCAGCAGCGTAACCCCTCCGGGCGAGCAGTACTTC
TRBV14	TRBJ1-1	-	TRBD1	CASSQEGTERKNTEAFF	TGTGCCAGCAGCCAAGAGGGGACAGAAAGAAAGAACACTGAAGCTTTCTTT
TRBV28	TRBJ1-5	-	TRBD1	CASSSDRERNQPQHF	TGTGCCAGCAGCTCCGACAGGGAGCGCAATCAGCCCCAGCATTTT
TRBV18	TRBJ2-1	-	TRBD2	CASGGGASYNEQFF	TGTGCCAGTGGCGGGGGGGCCTCCTACAATGAGCAGTTCTTC
TRBV4-1	TRBJ2-3	-	TRBD2	CASSQGAGGPTDTQYF	TGCGCCAGCAGCCAAGGGGCGGGGGGCCCCACAGATACGCAGTATTTT
TRBV5-1	TRBJ2-7	-	TRBD2	CASSLAPSGTYEQYF	TGCGCCAGCAGCTTGGCGCCTAGCGGGACCTACGAGCAGTACTTC
TRBV11-2	TRBJ2-7	-	TRBD2	CASSLVASGGEQYF	TGTGCCAGCAGCTTAGTAGCTAGCGGAGGGGAGCAGTACTTC
TRBV6-2/TRBV6-3	TRBJ2-5	-	-	CASSYGRETQYF	TGTGCCAGCAGTTACGGGCGAGAGACCCAGTACTTC
TRBV24-1	TRBJ2-7	-	-	CATSDLRMGPYEQYF	TGTGCCACCAGTGATTTGAGGATGGGCCCCTACGAGCAGTACTTC
TRBV20-1	TRBJ2-7	few	-	CSAKAVYEQYF	TGCAGTGCTAAGGCGGTCTACGAGCAGTACTTC
TRBV15	TRBJ1-6	once	TRBD1	CATSRVDRGNSPLHF	TGTGCCACCAGCAGAGTGGACAGGGGAAATTCACCCCTCCACTTT
TRBV28	TRBJ2-7	many	TRBD1	CASSPSGTALYEQYF	TGTGCCAGCAGCCCATCCGGGACAGCTCTCTACGAGCAGTACTTC
TRBV9	TRBJ2-7	-	-	CASSPRLGGPSYEQYF	TGTGCCAGCAGCCCCCGGTTGGGGGGACCCTCCTACGAGCAGTACTTC
TRBV28	TRBJ2-7	-	-	CASSTNPSYEQYF	TGTGCCAGCAGTACTAACCCGTCCTACGAGCAGTACTTC
TRBV28	TRBJ1-2	-	TRBD1	CASSTLTTGGVYGYTF	TGTGCCAGCAGTACCCTTACGACAGGGGGCGTCTATGGCTACACCTTC
TRBV6-2/TRBV6-3	TRBJ2-3	few	-	CASSYSRDTQYF	TGTGCCAGCAGTTACAGCCGAGATACGCAGTATTTT
TRBV4-2	TRBJ2-7	-	TRBD2	CASGTSGITPYEQYF	TGTGCCAGCGGGACTAGCGGGATAACCCCCTACGAGCAGTACTTC
TRBV2	TRBJ1-2	-	-	CASSEEGGDGYTF	TGTGCCAGCAGTGAAGAAGGGGGAGATGGCTACACCTTC
TRBV6-5	TRBJ2-2	-	TRBD1	CASRRTGAGTGELFF	TGTGCCAGCAGGAGGACAGGGGCGGGGACCGGGGAGCTGTTTTTT
TRBV29-1	TRBJ2-3	-	-	CSIEGHQDTQYF	TGCAGCATCGAGGGCCATCAAGATACGCAGTATTTT
TRBV7-8	TRBJ2-7	-	TRBD2	CASSLVTAGGSEQYF	TGTGCCAGCAGCTTAGTTACGGCGGGGGGGAGCGAGCAGTACTTC
TRBV29-1	TRBJ2-3	-	-	CSVGQINTDTQYF	TGCAGCGTTGGACAGATAAACACAGATACGCAGTATTTT
TRBV11-2	TRBJ2-7	-	TRBD2	CASSSTSGSGYEQYF	TGTGCCAGCAGCTCCACTAGCGGGAGTGGGTACGAGCAGTACTTC
TRBV5-1	TRBJ2-7	-	-	CASSDQGGIYEQYF	TGCGCCAGCAGCGATCAAGGGGGAATCTACGAGCAGTACTTC
TRBV6-5	TRBJ2-7	-	TRBD2	CASSDGLAVLYEQYF	TGTGCCAGCAGCGACGGACTAGCGGTACTCTACGAGCAGTACTTC
TRBV7-9	TRBJ2-3	-	-	CASSSIAESTDTQYF	TGTGCCAGCAGCTCAATAGCGGAATCCACAGATACGCAGTATTTT
TRBV2	TRBJ2-7	-	-	CASSGVYQAAYEQYF	TGTGCCAGCAGTGGAGTCTACCAAGCTGCCTACGAGCAGTACTTC
TRBV7-9	TRBJ2-1	-	-	CAEEDSYNEQFF	TGTGCCGAGGAGGACTCCTACAATGAGCAGTTCTTC
TRBV7-3	TRBJ2-3	-	TRBD1	CASSPNRQGSSTDTQYF	TGTGCCAGCAGCCCGAATCGACAGGGCTCTAGCACAGATACGCAGTATTTT
TRBV14	TRBJ2-5	-	TRBD1	CASSGQGETQYF	TGTGCCAGTAGCGGACAGGGTGAGACCCAGTACTTC
TRBV6-4	TRBJ2-2	medium-sized	-	CASSDSSNTGELFF	TGTGCCAGCAGTGACTCGAGCAACACCGGGGAGCTGTTTTTT
TRBV5-1	TRBJ2-3	-	-	CASREGGRSTDTQYF	TGCGCCAGCAGAGAGGGGGGGCGCAGCACAGATACGCAGTATTTT
TRBV7-2	TRBJ1-5	-	-	CASSLGSQNQPQHF	TGTGCCAGCAGCTTAGGTTCGCAGAATCAGCCCCAGCATTTT
TRBV27	TRBJ2-1	-	TRBD2	CASSPRLAGRLAEQFF	TGTGCCAGCAGTCCCCGGCTAGCGGGAAGATTGGCTGAGCAGTTCTTC
TRBV27	TRBJ2-7	-	-	CASSFSTSSLRYEQYF	TGTGCCAGCAGTTTTTCGACATCTTCCCTCCGTTACGAGCAGTACTTC
TRBV7-6	TRBJ1-4	once	-	CASSFRAGVNEKLFF	TGTGCCAGCAGCTTTCGGGCAGGGGTGAATGAAAAACTGTTTTTT
TRBV29-1	TRBJ1-2	-	-	CSVDAGFIYGYTF	TGCAGCGTTGATGCGGGATTCATCTATGGCTACACCTTC
TRBV7-2	TRBJ2-1	-	TRBD1	CASSPLQGALGNEQFF	TGTGCCAGCAGCCCATTGCAGGGGGCTTTGGGGAATGAGCAGTTCTTC
TRBV7-9	TRBJ2-3	-	TRBD1	CASSPRDSSTDTQYF	TGTGCCAGCAGCCCCCGGGACAGTAGCACAGATACGCAGTATTTT
TRBV9	TRBJ1-4	-	-	CASSVGGSGEKLFF	TGTGCCAGCAGCGTAGGAGGGTCTGGTGAAAAACTGTTTTTT
TRBV18	TRBJ2-7	-	-	CASSPEEKKAYEQYF	TGTGCCAGCTCACCAGAGGAGAAAAAAGCCTACGAGCAGTACTTC
TRBV5-4	TRBJ2-7	-	TRBD2	CASSLGGLAGTYEQYF	TGTGCCAGCAGCTTGGGGGGACTAGCGGGTACCTACGAGCAGTACTTC
TRBV5-1	TRBJ2-7	few	-	CASSLGGTRPVEYF	TGCGCCAGCAGCTTGGGCGGGACCAGGCCGGTGGAGTACTTC
TRBV27	TRBJ2-3	-	-	CASSLEKGGAQYF	TGTGCCAGCAGCCTAGAGAAAGGGGGGGCGCAGTATTTT
TRBV11-2	TRBJ1-1	-	-	CASRLQAGALAEAFF	TGTGCCAGCAGGCTACAGGCGGGGGCCTTAGCTGAAGCTTTCTTT
TRBV6-5	TRBJ1-2	-	-	CASSYQVNYGYTF	TGTGCCAGCAGTTATCAGGTCAACTATGGCTACACCTTC
TRBV10-3	TRBJ1-6	once	-	CAISEETGSNSPLHF	TGTGCCATCAGTGAAGAGACAGGAAGTAATTCACCCCTCCACTTT
TRBV28	TRBJ2-2	-	TRBD1	CASSSTGTAGELFF	TGTGCCAGCAGTTCGACAGGGACGGCCGGGGAGCTGTTTTTT
TRBV19	TRBJ2-1	-	TRBD2	CASSIAGLAVNEQFF	TGTGCCAGTAGTATCGCAGGGCTAGCGGTCAATGAGCAGTTCTTC
TRBV12-5	TRBJ2-3	-	-	CASGLAGENTQYF	TGTGCTAGTGGTTTAGCAGGGGAGAATACGCAGTATTTT